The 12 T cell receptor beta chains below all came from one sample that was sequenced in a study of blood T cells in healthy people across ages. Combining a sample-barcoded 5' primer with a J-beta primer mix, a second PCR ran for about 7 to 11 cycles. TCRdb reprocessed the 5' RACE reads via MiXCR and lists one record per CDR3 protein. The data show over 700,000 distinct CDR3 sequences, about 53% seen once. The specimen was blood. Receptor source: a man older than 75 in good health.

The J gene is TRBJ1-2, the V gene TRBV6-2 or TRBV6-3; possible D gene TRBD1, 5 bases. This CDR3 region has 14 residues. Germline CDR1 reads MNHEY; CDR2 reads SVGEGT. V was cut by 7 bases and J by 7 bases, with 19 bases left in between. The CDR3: CASTRTYVDCGYTF. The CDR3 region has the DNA TGTGCCAGCACCCGGACATATGTCGACTGTGGCTACACCTTC.

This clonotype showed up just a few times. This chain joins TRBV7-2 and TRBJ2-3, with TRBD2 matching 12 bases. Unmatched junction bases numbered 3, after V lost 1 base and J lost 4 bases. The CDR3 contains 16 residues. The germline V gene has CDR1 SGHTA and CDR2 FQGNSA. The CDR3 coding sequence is TGTGCCAGCAGCTTAGATCGACTAGCGGGAGCAGATACGCAGTATTTT. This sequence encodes CASSLDRLAGADTQYF.

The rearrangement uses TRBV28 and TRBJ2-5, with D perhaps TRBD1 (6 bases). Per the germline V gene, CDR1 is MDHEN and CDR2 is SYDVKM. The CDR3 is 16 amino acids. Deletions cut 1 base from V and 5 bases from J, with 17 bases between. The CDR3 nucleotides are TGTGCCAGCAGTTTATCGGGACCTTCAGGGGTGGAGACCCAGTACTTC. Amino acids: CASSLSGPSGVETQYF.

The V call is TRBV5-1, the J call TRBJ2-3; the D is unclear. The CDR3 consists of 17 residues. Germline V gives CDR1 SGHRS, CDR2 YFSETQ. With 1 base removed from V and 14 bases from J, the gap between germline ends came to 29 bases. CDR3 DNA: TGCGCCAGCAGCTTGTATAAGGCCGAACTTCAGCACAGATACGCGTATTTT. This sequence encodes CASSLYKAELQHRYAYF.

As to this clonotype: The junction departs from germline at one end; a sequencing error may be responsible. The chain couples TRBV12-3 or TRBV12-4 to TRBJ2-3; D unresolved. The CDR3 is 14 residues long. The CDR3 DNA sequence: TGTGCCGGCAGTTTACTACGGACGAGGGATACGCAGTATTTT. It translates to CAGSLLRTRDTQYF.

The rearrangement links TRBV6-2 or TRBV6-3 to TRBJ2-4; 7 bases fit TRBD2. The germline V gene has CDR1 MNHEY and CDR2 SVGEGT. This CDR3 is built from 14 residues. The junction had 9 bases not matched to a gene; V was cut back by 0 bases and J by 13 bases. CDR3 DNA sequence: TGTGCCAGCAGTTACTCGATGGCAGCGCGGGAGCAGTACTTC. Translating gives CASSYSMAAREQYF.

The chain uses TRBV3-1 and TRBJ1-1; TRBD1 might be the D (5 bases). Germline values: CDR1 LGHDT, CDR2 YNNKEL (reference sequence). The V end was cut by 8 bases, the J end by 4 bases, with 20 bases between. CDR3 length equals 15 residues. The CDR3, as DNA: TGTGCCAGCGGCCGTATCCGGGGCGCCGGCACTGAAGCTTTCTTT. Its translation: CASGRIRGAGTEAFF.

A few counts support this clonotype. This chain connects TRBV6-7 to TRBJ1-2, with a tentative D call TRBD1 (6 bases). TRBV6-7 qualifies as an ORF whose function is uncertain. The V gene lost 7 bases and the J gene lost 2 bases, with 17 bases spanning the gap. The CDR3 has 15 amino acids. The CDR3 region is CASTDPDQGNYGYTF. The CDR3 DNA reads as TGTGCCAGCACCGACCCAGATCAGGGGAACTATGGCTACACCTTC.

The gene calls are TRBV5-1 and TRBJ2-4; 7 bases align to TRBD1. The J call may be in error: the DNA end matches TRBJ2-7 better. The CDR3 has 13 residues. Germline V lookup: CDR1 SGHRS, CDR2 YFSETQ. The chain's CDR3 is CASSLQGIHEQYF. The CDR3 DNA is TGCGCCAGCAGCTTACAGGGGATCCACGAGCAGTACTTC.

The CDR3 bases are TGTGCCAGCAGTCCCCCCGGACAGGGGGGGATTAATGAAAAACTGTTTTTT. Amino acids: CASSPPGQGGINEKLFF. The chain uses TRBV28 and TRBJ1-4, with 10 bases lining up with TRBD1. The CDR3 contains 17 residues. V gave up 5 bases and J gave up 4 bases; unmatched junction bases: 10. Germline V gene sequence: CDR1 MDHEN, CDR2 SYDVKM.

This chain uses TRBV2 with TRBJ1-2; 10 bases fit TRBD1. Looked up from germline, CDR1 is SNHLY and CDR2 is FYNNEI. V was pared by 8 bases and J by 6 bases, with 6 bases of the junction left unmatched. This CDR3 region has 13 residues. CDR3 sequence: CASPGTGADGYTF. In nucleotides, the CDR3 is TGTGCCAGCCCCGGGACAGGGGCGGATGGCTACACCTTC.

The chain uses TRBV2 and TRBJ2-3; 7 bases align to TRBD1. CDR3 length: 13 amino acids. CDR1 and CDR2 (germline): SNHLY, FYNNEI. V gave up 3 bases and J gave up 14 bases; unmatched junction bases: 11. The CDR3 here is CASSETGLPTGYF. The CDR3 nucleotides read TGTGCCAGCAGTGAGACAGGGTTACCCACGGGGTATTTT.